This T cell receptor (beta chain) was profiled in a study of cytomegalovirus exposure and HLA in healthy donors. Overall study: Early released data comprised some 85 million unique TCRs from HLA-typed donors. Points from the study as a whole: Apparent HLA restriction characterized most CMV-associated TCR beta chains in a later analysis. A few V segments could not be told apart, such as TRBV6-2 and TRBV6-3, and were left out.

In the PCR, 60 Vbeta and 13 Jbeta primers were used. The table came from immunoSEQ multiplex PCR; TCRdb's copy has only in-frame clones and leaves some out. The table has some 150,000 clones, roughly 80% seen once. Regarding this clone: Its antigen is still unknown.

CDR3 length: 16 residues. Between the trimmed V and J ends, which lost 0 bases and 2 bases, there was a span of 11 bases. Germline V lookup: CDR1 SGDLS, CDR2 YYNGEE. V gene TRBV9 combines with J gene TRBJ2-2; a possible D gene is TRBD2 (6 bases). This TCR derives from a woman aged 30 to 39 in good health and CMV-seropositive. Sequenced material: PBMCs. The CDR3 spells CASSVVDSGNTGELFF. Here the CDR3 DNA reads TGTGCCAGCAGCGTAGTTGATAGCGGCAACACCGGGGAGCTGTTTTTT.